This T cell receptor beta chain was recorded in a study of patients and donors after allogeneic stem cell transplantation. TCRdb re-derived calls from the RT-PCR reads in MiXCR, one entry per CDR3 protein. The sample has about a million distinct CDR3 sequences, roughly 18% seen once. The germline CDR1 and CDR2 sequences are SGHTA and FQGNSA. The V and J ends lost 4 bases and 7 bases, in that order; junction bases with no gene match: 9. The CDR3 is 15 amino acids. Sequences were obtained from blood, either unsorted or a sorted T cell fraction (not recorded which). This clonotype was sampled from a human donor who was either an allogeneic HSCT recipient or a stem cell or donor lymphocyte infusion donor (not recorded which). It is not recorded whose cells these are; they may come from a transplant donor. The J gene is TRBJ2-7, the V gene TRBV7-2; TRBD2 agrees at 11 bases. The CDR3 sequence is CASSYLAGGPGEQYF. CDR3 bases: TGTGCCAGCAGCTACCTAGCGGGAGGTCCGGGGGAGCAGTACTTC.